Described below is a single TCR beta chain sequence and its context. The CDR3 consists of 11 residues. The V and J ends lost 1 base and 8 bases respectively, with 8 bases between them. Germline lookup yields CDR1 DFQATT and CDR2 SNEGSKA (reference sequence). The source of the sample is a study of tumor-infiltrating lymphocytes in localized non-small cell lung cancer. Sequenced by immunoSEQ multiplex PCR; TCRdb stores in-frame clones only, minus some. The table has more than 9,500 clones, 60% to 85% seen once. V gene TRBV20-1 combines with J gene TRBJ1-2; unclear D gene. The origin of this receptor is a human donor with non-small cell lung cancer. Source material: lung tumor tissue. CDR3 region: CSARVSGGYTF. The DNA for the CDR3 is TGCAGTGCTAGAGTATCGGGAGGCTACACCTTC.